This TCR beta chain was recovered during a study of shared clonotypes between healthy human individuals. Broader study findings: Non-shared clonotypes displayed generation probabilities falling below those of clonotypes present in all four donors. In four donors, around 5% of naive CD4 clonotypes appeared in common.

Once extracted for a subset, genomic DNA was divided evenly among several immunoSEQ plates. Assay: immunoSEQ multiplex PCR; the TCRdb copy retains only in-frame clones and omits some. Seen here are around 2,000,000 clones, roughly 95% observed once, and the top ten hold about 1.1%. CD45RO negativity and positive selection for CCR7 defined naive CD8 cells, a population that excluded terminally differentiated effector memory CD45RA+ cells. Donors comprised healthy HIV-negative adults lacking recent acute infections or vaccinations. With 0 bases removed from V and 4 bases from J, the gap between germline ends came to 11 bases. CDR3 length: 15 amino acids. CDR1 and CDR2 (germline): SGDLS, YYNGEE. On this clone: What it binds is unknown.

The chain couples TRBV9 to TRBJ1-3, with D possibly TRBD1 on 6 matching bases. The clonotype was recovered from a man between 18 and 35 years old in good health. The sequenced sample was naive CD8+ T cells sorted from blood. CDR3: CASSVDAGEGNTIYF. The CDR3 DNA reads TGTGCCAGCAGCGTAGACGCAGGGGAAGGAAACACCATATATTTT. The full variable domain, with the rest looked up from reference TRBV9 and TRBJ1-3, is DSGVTQTPKHLITATGQRVTLRCSPRSGDLSVYWYQQSLDQGLQFLIQYYNGEERAKGNILERFSAQQFPDLHSELNLSSLELGDSALYFCASSVDAGEGNTIYFGEGSWLTVV.